This T cell receptor beta chain emerged from a study of control samples from healthy donors and cancer patients. V gave up 6 bases and J gave up 5 bases; unmatched junction bases: 9. Germline CDR1 SGDLS, CDR2 YYNGEE. CDR3 length equals 15 residues. Some clones are missing from TCRdb's copy, which holds only in-frame ones; the method was immunoSEQ multiplex PCR. There are 60,000 or so clones in the sample; over 75% occur only once, and 3.8% lies in the top ten. The chain links TRBV9 to TRBJ2-2; 8 bases map to TRBD2. The specimen sequenced was blood. This sequence originates from a man in his forties or fifties in good health. The CDR3 sequence: CASTPGGRGTGELFF. The CDR3 DNA is TGTGCCAGCACCCCGGGGGGGCGCGGAACCGGGGAGCTGTTTTTT.